This TCR beta chain originates from a study of T cell changes during pregnancy in multiple sclerosis. Clones were read by immunoSEQ multiplex PCR, and TCRdb kept only the in-frame ones, dropping some. Of about 59,000 clones in the sample, 80% to 95% were seen once. This CDR3 comprises 11 residues. The germline CDR1 and CDR2 sequences are DFQATT and SNEGSKA (reference sequence). The V gene lost 7 bases and the J gene lost 4 bases, with 10 bases spanning the gap. The genes are TRBV20-1 and TRBJ1-2; D not resolved. The sequence was collected from a female donor with multiple sclerosis, enrolled in a pregnancy study. Sequencing was performed on CD4+ T cells from peripheral blood mononuclear cells, taken before pregnancy. The CDR3 coding sequence is TGCAGTGGAGGGTTTGGCTATGGCTACACCTTC. Its protein is CSGGFGYGYTF.